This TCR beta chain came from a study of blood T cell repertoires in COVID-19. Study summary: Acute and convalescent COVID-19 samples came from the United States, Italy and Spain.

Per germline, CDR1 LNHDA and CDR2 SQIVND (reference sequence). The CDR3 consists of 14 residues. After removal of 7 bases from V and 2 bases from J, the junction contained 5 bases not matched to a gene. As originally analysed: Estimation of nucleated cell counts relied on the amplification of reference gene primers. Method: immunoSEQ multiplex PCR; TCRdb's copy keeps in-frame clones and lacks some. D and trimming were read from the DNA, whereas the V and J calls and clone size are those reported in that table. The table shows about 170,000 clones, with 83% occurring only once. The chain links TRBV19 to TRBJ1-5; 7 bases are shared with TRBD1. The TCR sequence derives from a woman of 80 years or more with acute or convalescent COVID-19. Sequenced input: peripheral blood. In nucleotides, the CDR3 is TGTGCCAGTAATGACAGGGAACGCAATCAGCCCCAGCATTTT. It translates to CASNDRERNQPQHF.